This paragraph reports one TCR beta chain. The table came from immunoSEQ multiplex PCR; TCRdb's copy has only in-frame clones and leaves some out. The table lists 95,000 to 100,000 clones, about 88% of them singletons. The sample is drawn from a study of T cell responses to AZD1222 COVID-19 vaccine. Sequencing used peripheral blood, obtained 28 days after the second AZD1222 dose. This TCR was recovered from an adult who received the AZD1222 COVID-19 vaccine.

The CDR3 loop reads CASSLSGLGDTIYF. The CDR3 nucleotides are TGCGCCAGCAGCTTAAGTGGGCTCGGGGACACCATATATTTT. V gene TRBV5-1 combines with J gene TRBJ1-3; no clear D. Germline V gene data show CDR1 as SGHRS and CDR2 as YFSETQ. CDR3 length: 14 amino acids. V was trimmed by 2 bases and J by 8 bases, leaving 14 bases between them.